The 28 T cell receptor beta chains listed next were all sequenced from one sample in a study of beta chain features in type 1 diabetes. Sequenced material consisted of expressed TCRB transcripts (all of the isolated RNA was reverse transcribed). Clones were read by immunoSEQ multiplex PCR, and TCRdb kept only the in-frame ones, dropping some. The sample includes a few hundred thousand clones, about a fifth of them seen just once. Study findings and constraints: Across all four CD4+ subsets, people with type 1 diabetes showed modestly shorter TCRB CDR3s.

These receptors have no identified antigens. Sequencing was performed on naive CD4+ T cells from blood. The receptors originated from a woman aged 40 to 50 with type 1 diabetes.

This clone was seen only a few times. The chain recombines TRBV5-1 with TRBJ1-1, with no clear D. Trimming took 2 bases from V and 0 from J, leaving 8 bases between them. CDR3 length: 14 amino acids. Germline-derived CDR1 and CDR2 are SGHRS and YFSETQ. In DNA form, the CDR3 reads TGCGCCAGCAGCTTCTCACTGTTGAACACTGAAGCTTTCTTT. The encoded protein is CASSFSLLNTEAFF.

J is TRBJ1-4 and V is TRBV29-1; 7 bases match TRBD1. The V gene end was trimmed by 6 bases and the J gene end by 3 bases; junction bases not matched to a gene: 4. The germline CDR1 and CDR2 sequences are SQVTM and ANQGSEA. There are 13 residues in the CDR3. CDR3 in amino acids: CSVRQGPNEKLFF. CDR3 in DNA: TGCAGCGTGCGACAGGGCCCTAATGAAAAACTGTTTTTT.

The chain uses TRBV5-1 and TRBJ2-1; D gene ambiguous. The V gene lost 5 bases and the J gene lost 5 bases, with 11 bases spanning the gap. The CDR3 runs 13 residues. The germline gives CDR1 SGHRS, CDR2 YFSETQ. CDR3 nucleotides: TGCGCCAGCAGGATCCCTGGAGACAATGAGCAGTTCTTC. This translates into CASRIPGDNEQFF.

Only a few counts were recorded for this clone. The rearrangement uses TRBV18 and TRBJ2-5; 7 nucleotides align to TRBD1. CDR3 size: 14 residues. V gave up 6 bases and J gave up 1 base; unmatched junction bases: 5. Per germline, CDR1 KGHSH and CDR2 LQKENI. This chain's CDR3 is CASSRGTAQETQYF. The CDR3 nucleotides read TGTGCCAGCTCCCGAGGGACAGCCCAAGAGACCCAGTACTTC.

This clone was observed a few times. The rearrangement uses TRBV9 and TRBJ1-4, with D possibly TRBD1 on 6 matching bases. This CDR3 is built from 14 residues. Germline CDR1 and CDR2: SGDLS and YYNGEE. The germline V and J ends were trimmed by 3 bases and 3 bases, with 9 bases remaining between them. DNA of the CDR3: TGTGCCAGCAGCGCCCGGACAGCTAATGAAAAACTGTTTTTT. Its protein is CASSARTANEKLFF. Looking up the rest from reference TRBV9 and TRBJ1-4 gives the full variable domain: DSGVTQTPKHLITATGQRVTLRCSPRSGDLSVYWYQQSLDQGLQFLIQYYNGEERAKGNILERFSAQQFPDLHSELNLSSLELGDSALYFCASSARTANEKLFFGSGTQLSVL.

A few counts support this clone. The chain has TRBV29-1 and TRBJ2-5, with TRBD2 as a possible D gene (6 bases). With the DNA end fitting TRBJ2-7 better, the J assignment may be wrong. The CDR3 has 11 amino acids. CDR1 and CDR2 (germline): SQVTM, ANQGSEA. For the CDR3, the DNA is TGCAGCGTCGGGGGTCCGTACGAGCAGTACTTC. The encoded protein is CSVGGPYEQYF.

The DNA of the CDR3 is TGTGCCAGCAGCCCCTCTGTTGGGGGGGCAAGAGGAGGCTACACCTTC. Translation: CASSPSVGGARGGYTF. The genes are TRBV7-9 and TRBJ1-2, with D perhaps TRBD1 (6 bases). V was trimmed by 5 bases and J by 8 bases, leaving 24 bases between them. The CDR3 covers 16 residues. Germline V gene sequence: CDR1 SEHNR, CDR2 FQNEAQ (reference sequence).

This clone was seen a few times. The V and J genes are TRBV15 and TRBJ2-3; D remains ambiguous. V lost 0 bases, J lost 5 bases, and 6 bases lay in between. Germline-derived CDR1 and CDR2 are LNHNV and YYDKDF (reference sequence). The CDR3 contains 13 residues. The CDR3 protein is CATSREWRDTQYF. In DNA form, the CDR3 reads TGTGCCACCAGCAGAGAATGGAGAGATACGCAGTATTTT.

CDR3 loop: CASRQTGGETQYF. The CDR3 DNA reads as TGTGCCAGCAGGCAGACAGGGGGAGAGACCCAGTACTTC. The chain links TRBV5-6 to TRBJ2-5, with TRBD1 matching 9 bases. The V gene end was trimmed by 5 bases and the J gene end by 4 bases; junction bases not matched to a gene: 3. This CDR3 comprises 13 residues. Germline CDR1 SGHDT, CDR2 YYEEEE.

V is TRBV19 and J is TRBJ2-2, with TRBD1 matching over 9 bases. The CDR3 sequence is 15 residues long. The germline gives CDR1 LNHDA, CDR2 SQIVND (reference sequence). Trimming cost V 5 bases and J 5 bases; bases outside gene matches: 6. The CDR3 region is CASSLGQGSTGELFF. CDR3 DNA: TGTGCCAGTAGTTTGGGACAGGGCAGTACCGGGGAGCTGTTTTTT. Together with reference TRBV19 and TRBJ2-2, the CDR3 gives the full variable domain: DGGITQSPKYLFRKEGQNVTLSCEQNLNHDAMYWYRQDPGQGLRLIYYSQIVNDFQKGDIAEGYSVSREKKESFPLTVTSAQKNPTAFYLCASSLGQGSTGELFFGEGSRLTVL.

This clone has a handful of counts. V and J are TRBV29-1 and TRBJ1-2; the match to TRBD1 covers 7 bases. This CDR3 is 11 amino acids long. The J segment lost 7 bases and the V segment lost 8 bases, leaving 7 bases of the junction unmatched. Per the germline V gene, CDR1 is SQVTM and CDR2 is ANQGSEA. CDR3 amino acids: CSFNRGFGYTF. CDR3 nucleotides: TGCAGCTTTAACAGGGGCTTTGGCTACACCTTC.

This sequence joins TRBV28 and TRBJ2-7; D is undetermined. Germline values: CDR1 MDHEN, CDR2 SYDVKM. Trimming removed 2 bases from V and 5 bases from J, with 10 bases in between. This CDR3 has 13 amino acids. CDR3: CASSLRAEDEQYF. In DNA, the CDR3 is TGTGCCAGCAGTTTAAGAGCCGAGGACGAGCAGTACTTC.

A few counts support this clone. The rearrangement links TRBV9 to TRBJ2-3, with 7 bases that match TRBD1. Trimming took 0 bases from V and 6 from J; bases not matched to a gene: 10. The CDR3 has 16 amino acids. Germline V CDR1 and CDR2: SGDLS, YYNGEE. The CDR3 sequence: CASSVDRLGQRDTQYF. CDR3 sequence (DNA): TGTGCCAGCAGCGTAGACCGCCTGGGACAGCGGGATACGCAGTATTTT.

This rearrangement joins TRBV29-1 to TRBJ2-7; D may be TRBD1 (6 bases). Trimming cost V 1 base and J 1 base, with 11 bases left between them. The CDR3 totals 14 residues. CDR1 and CDR2 from the germline V gene are SQVTM and ANQGSEA. In nucleotides, the CDR3 is TGCAGCGTTGAAGTTCTAGGACAGTCCTACGAGCAGTACTTC. Residues: CSVEVLGQSYEQYF.

V is TRBV5-1 and J is TRBJ1-6; D perhaps matches TRBD1 (5 bases). V was pared by 0 bases and J by 9 bases, with 7 bases between. In germline, CDR1 is SGHRS, CDR2 YFSETQ. The CDR3 runs to 13 residues. The CDR3 sequence: CASSLEQASPLHF. The CDR3 DNA reads as TGCGCCAGCAGCTTGGAACAGGCTTCACCCCTCCACTTT.

The chain joins TRBV9 to TRBJ2-1, with TRBD2 identical over 7 bases. CDR3 length equals 12 residues. The V segment lost 1 base and the J segment 9 bases; nucleotides outside the gene matches: 1. CDR1 SGDLS and CDR2 YYNGEE come from the germline V gene. CDR3 sequence: CASSVPGGEQFF. CDR3 DNA: TGTGCCAGCAGCGTACCGGGAGGTGAGCAGTTCTTC. Using reference TRBV9 and TRBJ2-1 for the parts outside the CDR3, the full variable domain is DSGVTQTPKHLITATGQRVTLRCSPRSGDLSVYWYQQSLDQGLQFLIQYYNGEERAKGNILERFSAQQFPDLHSELNLSSLELGDSALYFCASSVPGGEQFFGPGTRLTVL.

The chain uses TRBV4-1 and TRBJ1-5; D might be TRBD1 (5 bases). There are 17 residues in the CDR3. Germline V gene data show CDR1 as MGHRA and CDR2 as YSYEKL. V lost 0 bases and J 0 bases, leaving 12 bases between the germline ends. The CDR3 loop reads CASSQDGAAYSNQPQHF. In nucleotides, the CDR3 is TGCGCCAGCAGCCAAGATGGGGCAGCTTATAGCAATCAGCCCCAGCATTTT.

This sequence joins TRBV27 and TRBJ1-2; D uncertain. CDR1 MNHEY and CDR2 SMNVEV come from the germline V gene (reference sequence). This CDR3 contains 13 residues. In DNA, the CDR3 is TGTGCTGTTGCTGGTGGCGGAATGTATGGCTACACCTTC. As protein: CAVAGGGMYGYTF.

A note on this clone: The sample contains more than one DNA sequence encoding this CDR3. This chain uses TRBV7-9 with TRBJ2-3; 9 positions match TRBD1. After removal of 3 bases from V and 3 bases from J, the junction contained 4 bases not matched to a gene. The CDR3 covers 15 residues. The germline V gene has CDR1 SEHNR and CDR2 FQNEAQ (reference sequence). The CDR3 DNA reads as TGTGCCAGCAGCTTCGGGACAGGGAGTACAGATACGCAGTATTTT. Its protein product is CASSFGTGSTDTQYF.

In its sample, this clone was seen a few times. The chain is built from TRBV4-1 and TRBJ2-5, with D unclear. The CDR3 spans 14 residues. The V end was cut by 0 bases, the J end by 5 bases, with 10 bases between. CDR1 and CDR2 from the germline V gene are MGHRA and YSYEKL. This CDR3 reads CASSQDLRKETQYF. In DNA form, the CDR3 reads TGCGCCAGCAGCCAAGATTTGCGAAAGGAGACCCAGTACTTC.

The chain uses TRBV30 and TRBJ1-5; 7 nucleotides match TRBD1. J gave up 4 bases and V 0 bases, and 6 bases lay outside the gene matches. Germline V gene data show CDR1 as GTSNPN and CDR2 as SVGIG (reference sequence). The CDR3 is 15 residues long. The DNA for the CDR3 is TGTGCCTGGAGTGTACGGGGACAGCTGAATCAGCCCCAGCATTTT. It translates to CAWSVRGQLNQPQHF.

In this sample, this clone turned up a few times. The chain employs TRBV7-9 and TRBJ2-1, with TRBD2 matching 10 bases. The CDR3 is made up of 15 amino acids. V shed 5 bases, J shed 4 bases, and the junction held 5 bases outside the gene matches. Germline V lookup: CDR1 SEHNR, CDR2 FQNEAQ (reference sequence). CDR3 amino acids: CASSPGLAAYNEQFF. The DNA of the CDR3 is TGTGCCAGCAGCCCCGGACTAGCGGCTTACAATGAGCAGTTCTTC.

The gene calls are TRBV6-5 and TRBJ1-2; a weak D match, TRBD1 (5 bases). The CDR3 length is 15 residues. The ends were cut back, 1 base at V and 5 bases at J, with 14 bases in the middle. Germline V gene sequence: CDR1 MNHEY, CDR2 SVGAGI. The CDR3 is CASSYFPQAGYGYTF. The CDR3 DNA is TGTGCCAGCAGTTACTTCCCACAGGCGGGGTATGGCTACACCTTC.

The chain carries TRBV29-1 and TRBJ2-1; 8 bases line up with TRBD1. V gave up 4 bases and J gave up 3 bases; unmatched junction bases: 5. Looked up from germline, CDR1 is SQVTM and CDR2 is ANQGSEA. The CDR3 runs to 14 residues. Here the CDR3 reads CSVADRGDYNEQFF. The CDR3 DNA sequence: TGCAGCGTTGCCGACAGGGGCGACTACAATGAGCAGTTCTTC.

In this sample, this clone turned up a few times. The chain combines TRBV7-2 with TRBJ2-4, with TRBD2 as a possible D gene (6 bases). Germline CDR1 and CDR2: SGHTA and FQGNSA. Trimming took 1 base from V and 7 from J, leaving 8 bases between them. This CDR3 comprises 13 residues. CDR3 in DNA: TGTGCCAGCAGCTTAGGCGGGAACAACATTCAGTACTTC. Its protein is CASSLGGNNIQYF.

This clone has a handful of counts. V gene TRBV5-1 combines with J gene TRBJ2-7, with TRBD1 matching over 8 bases. The CDR3 is 14 residues long. V gave up 3 bases and J gave up 6 bases; unmatched junction bases: 8. The germline V gene encodes CDR1 SGHRS and CDR2 YFSETQ. The CDR3 region has the DNA TGCGCCAGCAGCTCCGGACAGGGAGGAGGCGAGCAGTACTTC. This gives the protein CASSSGQGGGEQYF.

The chain couples TRBV7-2 to TRBJ2-5; a weak D match, TRBD2 (5 bases). CDR3 length: 16 amino acids. V shed 1 base and J shed 5 bases, with 17 bases lying between them. Germline values: CDR1 SGHTA, CDR2 FQGNSA. This CDR3 reads CASSLVSLLGGETQYF. CDR3 bases: TGTGCCAGCAGCTTAGTCTCGCTACTAGGCGGGGAGACCCAGTACTTC.

This sequence joins TRBV30 and TRBJ2-3; D ambiguous. V dropped 4 bases and J dropped 5 bases, with 7 bases sitting between them. Germline V CDR1 and CDR2: GTSNPN, SVGIG (reference sequence). The CDR3 loop spans 11 amino acids. The CDR3 DNA follows: TGTGCCTGGACCCTCCTAGATACGCAGTATTTT. As protein: CAWTLLDTQYF.